This T cell receptor beta chain was identified in a study of T cell responses to AZD1222 COVID-19 vaccine. The study's findings and limits: Spike-wide coverage was observed for vaccine-associated CD4 TCRs, with dominant responses at 160-218 and 743-854.

The protocol was immunoSEQ multiplex PCR, while the TCRdb copy is restricted to in-frame clones and leaves out a portion. The table has around 120,000 clones, over 80% seen once. A word on this clone: The target antigen is unknown.

Unmatched junction bases numbered 7, after V lost 4 bases and J lost 0 bases. Germline CDR1 is MGHRA and CDR2 is YSYEKL. The CDR3 spans 19 residues. Pooled in the analysis were second doses at about 4 or about 12 weeks. The TCR comes from an adult who received the AZD1222 COVID-19 vaccine. The chain recombines TRBV4-1 with TRBJ2-1; 15 nucleotides align to TRBD2. This specimen consisted of peripheral blood, obtained 28 days after the second AZD1222 dose. The DNA for the CDR3 is TGCGCCAGCAGCCCAGGACTAGCGGGAGGGCCAATCTCCTACAATGAGCAGTTCTTC. The encoded protein is CASSPGLAGGPISYNEQFF.